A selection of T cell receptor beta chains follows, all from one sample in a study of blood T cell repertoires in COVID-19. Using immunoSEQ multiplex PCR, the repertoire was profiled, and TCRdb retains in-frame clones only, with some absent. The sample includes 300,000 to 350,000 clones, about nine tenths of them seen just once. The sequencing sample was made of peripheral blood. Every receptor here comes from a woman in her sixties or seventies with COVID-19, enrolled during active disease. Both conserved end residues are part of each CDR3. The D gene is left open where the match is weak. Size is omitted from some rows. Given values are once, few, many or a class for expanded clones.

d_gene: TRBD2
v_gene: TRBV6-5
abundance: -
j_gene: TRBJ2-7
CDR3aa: CASSYERGSSYEQYF
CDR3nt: TGTGCCAGCAGTTACGAGCGGGGGAGCTCCTACGAGCAGTACTTC

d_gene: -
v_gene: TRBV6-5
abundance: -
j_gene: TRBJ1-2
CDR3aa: CASISWGGSDYGYTF
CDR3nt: TGTGCCAGCATCTCGTGGGGGGGGAGTGACTATGGCTACACCTTC

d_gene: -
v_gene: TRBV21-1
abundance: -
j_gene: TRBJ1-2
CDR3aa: CASSKAQEDTWAYYGYTF
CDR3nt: TGTGCCAGCAGCAAAGCTCAAGAGGACACCTGGGCCTACTATGGCTACACCTTC

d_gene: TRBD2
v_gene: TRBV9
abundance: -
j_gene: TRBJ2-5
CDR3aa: CASSVGSGGQETQYF
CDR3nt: TGTGCCAGCAGCGTAGGTAGCGGGGGGCAAGAGACCCAGTACTTC

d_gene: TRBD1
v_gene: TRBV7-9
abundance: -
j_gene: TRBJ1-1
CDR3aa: CASSSWGQGGTEAFF
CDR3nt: TGTGCCAGCAGCTCTTGGGGACAGGGGGGCACTGAAGCTTTCTTT

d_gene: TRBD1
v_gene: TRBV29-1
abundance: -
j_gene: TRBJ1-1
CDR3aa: CSVDRGPGTEAFF
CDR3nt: TGCAGCGTGGACAGGGGGCCCGGCACTGAAGCTTTCTTT

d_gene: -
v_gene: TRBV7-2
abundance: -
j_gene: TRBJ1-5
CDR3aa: CASSHSSSNQPQHF
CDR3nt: TGTGCCAGCAGCCACAGTAGTAGCAATCAGCCCCAGCATTTT

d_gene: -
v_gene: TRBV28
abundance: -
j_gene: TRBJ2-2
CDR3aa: CASSFSQGGGTGELFF
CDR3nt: TGTGCCAGCAGTTTTTCGCAGGGAGGCGGCACCGGGGAGCTGTTTTTT

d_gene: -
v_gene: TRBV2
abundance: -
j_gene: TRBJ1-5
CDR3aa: CASSVDRTKNQPQHF
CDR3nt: TGTGCCAGCAGTGTAGACAGGACCAAAAATCAGCCCCAGCATTTT

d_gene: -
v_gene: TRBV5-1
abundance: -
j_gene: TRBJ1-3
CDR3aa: CASSGGPGNTIYF
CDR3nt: TGCGCCAGCAGCGGGGGCCCTGGAAACACCATATATTTT

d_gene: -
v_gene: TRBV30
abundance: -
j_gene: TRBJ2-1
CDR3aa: CAWSRGGQAHNEQFF
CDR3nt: TGTGCCTGGAGTCGGGGAGGACAGGCCCACAATGAGCAGTTCTTC

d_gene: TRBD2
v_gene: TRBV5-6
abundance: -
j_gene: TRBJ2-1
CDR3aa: CASSPTGTSGFEQFF
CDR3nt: TGTGCCAGCAGCCCCACCGGGACTAGCGGCTTTGAGCAGTTCTTC

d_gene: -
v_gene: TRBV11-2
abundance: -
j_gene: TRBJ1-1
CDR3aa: CASSPPWGGPNTEAFF
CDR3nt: TGTGCCAGCAGCCCGCCTTGGGGGGGACCGAACACTGAAGCTTTCTTT

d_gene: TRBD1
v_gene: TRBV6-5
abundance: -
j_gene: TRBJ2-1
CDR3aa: CASSLGTGASNEQFF
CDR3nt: TGTGCCAGCAGTTTGGGGACAGGGGCGTCCAATGAGCAGTTCTTC

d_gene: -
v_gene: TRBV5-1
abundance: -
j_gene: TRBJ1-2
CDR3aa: CASSLGPHYGYTF
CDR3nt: TGCGCCAGCAGCTTGGGGCCCCACTATGGCTACACCTTC

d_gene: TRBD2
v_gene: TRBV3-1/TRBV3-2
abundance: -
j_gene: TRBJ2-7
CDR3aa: CASSQEVRGGRSYEQYF
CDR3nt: TGTGCCAGCAGCCAAGAAGTTCGGGGGGGCCGCTCCTACGAGCAGTACTTC

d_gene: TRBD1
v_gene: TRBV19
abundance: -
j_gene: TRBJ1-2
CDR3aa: CAARDRAGGYTF
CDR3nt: TGTGCCGCTCGGGACAGGGCTGGCGGCTACACCTTC

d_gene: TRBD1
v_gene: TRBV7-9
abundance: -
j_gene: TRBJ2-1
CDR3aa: CASSLFGTGVFNEQFF
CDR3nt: TGTGCCAGCAGCTTATTTGGGACAGGGGTTTTTAATGAGCAGTTCTTC

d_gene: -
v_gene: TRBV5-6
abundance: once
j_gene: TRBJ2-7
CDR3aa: CASSSTSGSYEQYF
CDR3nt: TGTGCCAGCAGCTCGACATCTGGTTCCTACGAGCAGTACTTC

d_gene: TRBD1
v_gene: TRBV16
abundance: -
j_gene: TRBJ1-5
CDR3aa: CASSQRTGQGQPQHF
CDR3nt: TGTGCCAGCAGCCAAAGGACAGGGCAGGGTCAGCCCCAGCATTTT

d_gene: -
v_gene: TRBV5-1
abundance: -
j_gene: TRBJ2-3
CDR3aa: CASSSPQGTPGDTDTQYF
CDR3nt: TGCGCCAGCAGCTCACCCCAAGGGACCCCGGGGGACACAGATACGCAGTATTTT

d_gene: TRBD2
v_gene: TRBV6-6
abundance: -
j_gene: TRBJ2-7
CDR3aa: CASSYGTSGGIEQYF
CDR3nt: TGTGCCAGCAGTTACGGGACTAGCGGGGGGATCGAGCAGTACTTC

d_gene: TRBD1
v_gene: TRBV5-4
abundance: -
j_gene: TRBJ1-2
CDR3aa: CASSLNRGRSRDYGYTF
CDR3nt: TGTGCCAGCAGCTTAAACAGGGGTAGATCACGGGACTATGGCTACACCTTC

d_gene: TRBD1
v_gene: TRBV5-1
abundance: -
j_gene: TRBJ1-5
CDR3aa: CASSAGGDRDYSNQPQHF
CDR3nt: TGCGCCAGCAGCGCGGGGGGGGACAGAGATTATAGCAATCAGCCCCAGCATTTT

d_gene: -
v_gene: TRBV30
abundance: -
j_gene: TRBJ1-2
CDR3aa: CACPTLAPAYTF
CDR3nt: TGTGCCTGTCCCACATTGGCCCCCGCCTACACCTTC

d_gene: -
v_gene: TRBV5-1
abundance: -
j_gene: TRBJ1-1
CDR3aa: CASASVGGDREAFF
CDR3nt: TGCGCCAGCGCCTCGGTGGGGGGGGACCGTGAAGCTTTCTTT

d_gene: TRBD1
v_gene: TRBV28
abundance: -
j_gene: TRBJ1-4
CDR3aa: CASIPGGTNEKLFF
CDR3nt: TGTGCCAGCATCCCAGGGGGGACTAATGAAAAACTGTTTTTT

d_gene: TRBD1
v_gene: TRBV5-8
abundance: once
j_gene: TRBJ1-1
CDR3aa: CASSLVDRVAEAFF
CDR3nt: TGTGCCAGCAGCTTGGTTGACAGGGTCGCTGAAGCTTTCTTT

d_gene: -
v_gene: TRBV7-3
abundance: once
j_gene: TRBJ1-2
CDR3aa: CASSSYGQRGYTF
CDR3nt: TGTGCCAGCAGCTCCTACGGACAGCGCGGCTACACCTTC

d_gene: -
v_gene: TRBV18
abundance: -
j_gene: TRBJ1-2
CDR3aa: CASSPGPGGYTF
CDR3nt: TGTGCCAGCTCACCAGGCCCGGGGGGCTACACCTTC

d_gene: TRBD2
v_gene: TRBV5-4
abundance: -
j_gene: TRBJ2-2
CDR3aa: CASNLIAGLNTGELFF
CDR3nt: TGTGCCAGCAACTTGATAGCGGGCCTGAACACCGGGGAGCTGTTTTTT

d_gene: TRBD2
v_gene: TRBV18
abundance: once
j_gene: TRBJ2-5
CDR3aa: CASSPPGLAGPQETQYF
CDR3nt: TGTGCCAGCTCACCACCGGGGCTAGCGGGGCCTCAAGAGACCCAGTACTTC

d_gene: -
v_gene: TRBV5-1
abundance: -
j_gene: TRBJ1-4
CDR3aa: CASSLGASTNEKLFF
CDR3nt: TGCGCCAGCAGCTTGGGGGCAAGCACTAATGAAAAACTGTTTTTT

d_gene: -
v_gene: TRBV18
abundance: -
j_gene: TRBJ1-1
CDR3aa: CASSPQGGTEAFF
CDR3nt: TGTGCCAGCTCACCACAGGGAGGGACTGAAGCTTTCTTT

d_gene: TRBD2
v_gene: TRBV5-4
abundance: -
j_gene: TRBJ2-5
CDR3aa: CASSPAGGREVETQYF
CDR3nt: TGTGCCAGCAGCCCCGCGGGAGGACGGGAGGTAGAGACCCAGTACTTC

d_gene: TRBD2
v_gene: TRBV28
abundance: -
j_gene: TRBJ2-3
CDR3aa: CASSLRGATDTQYF
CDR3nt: TGTGCCAGCAGTTTGCGGGGGGCCACAGATACGCAGTATTTT

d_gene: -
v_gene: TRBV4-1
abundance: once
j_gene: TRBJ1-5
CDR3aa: CASSQDWGGNQPQHF
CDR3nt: TGCGCCAGCAGCCAAGACTGGGGGGGCAATCAGCCCCAGCATTTT

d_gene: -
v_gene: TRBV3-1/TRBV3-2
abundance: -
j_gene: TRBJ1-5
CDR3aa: CASSQDPGEDQPQHF
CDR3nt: TGTGCCAGCAGCCAAGATCCCGGCGAGGATCAGCCCCAGCATTTT

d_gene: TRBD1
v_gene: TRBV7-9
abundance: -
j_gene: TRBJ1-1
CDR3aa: CASSLSGQVEAFF
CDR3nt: TGTGCCAGCAGCTTATCGGGACAGGTCGAAGCTTTCTTT

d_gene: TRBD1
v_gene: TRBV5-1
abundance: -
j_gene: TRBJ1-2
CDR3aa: CASSRGAGQLTYGYTF
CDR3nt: TGCGCCAGCAGCCGTGGCGCGGGACAGCTTACCTATGGCTACACCTTC

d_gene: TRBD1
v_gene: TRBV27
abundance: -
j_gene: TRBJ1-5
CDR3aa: CASCGTGGNQPQHF
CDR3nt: TGTGCCAGCTGCGGGACAGGGGGCAATCAGCCCCAGCATTTT

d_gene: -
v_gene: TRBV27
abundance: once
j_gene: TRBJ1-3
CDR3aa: CASSSQGSSGNTIYF
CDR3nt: TGTGCCAGCAGTTCTCAGGGATCGTCTGGAAACACCATATATTTT

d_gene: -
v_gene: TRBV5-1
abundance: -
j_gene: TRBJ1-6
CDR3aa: CASSSRTDSPLHF
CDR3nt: TGCGCCAGCAGCTCGAGGACAGACTCACCCCTCCACTTT

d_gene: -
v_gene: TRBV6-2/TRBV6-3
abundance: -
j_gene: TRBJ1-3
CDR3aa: CASSYDNRASGNTIYF
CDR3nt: TGTGCCAGCAGTTACGATAACAGGGCTTCCGGAAACACCATATATTTT

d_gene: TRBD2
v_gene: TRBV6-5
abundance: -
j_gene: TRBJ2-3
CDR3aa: CASSYGRGTTDTQYF
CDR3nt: TGTGCCAGCAGTTATGGGCGGGGGACCACAGATACGCAGTATTTT

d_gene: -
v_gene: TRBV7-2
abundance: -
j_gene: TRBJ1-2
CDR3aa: CASSRGNNYGYTF
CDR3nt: TGTGCCAGCAGTAGGGGGAATAACTATGGCTACACCTTC

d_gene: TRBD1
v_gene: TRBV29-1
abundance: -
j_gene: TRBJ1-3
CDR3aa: CSVRQGGNTIYF
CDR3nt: TGCAGCGTACGACAGGGCGGAAACACCATATATTTT

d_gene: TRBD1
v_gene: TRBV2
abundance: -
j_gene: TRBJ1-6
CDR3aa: CASSGQGGNSPLHF
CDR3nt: TGTGCCAGCAGCGGACAGGGGGGCAATTCACCCCTCCACTTT

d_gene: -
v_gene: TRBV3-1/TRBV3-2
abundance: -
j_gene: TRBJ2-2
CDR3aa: CASSQDGVRRIRGTGELFF
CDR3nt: TGTGCCAGCAGCCAAGATGGGGTAAGGAGGATCCGTGGCACCGGGGAGCTGTTTTTT

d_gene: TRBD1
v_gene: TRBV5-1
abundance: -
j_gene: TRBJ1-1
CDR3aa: CASTFGTANTEAFF
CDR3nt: TGCGCCAGCACCTTTGGGACAGCGAACACTGAAGCTTTCTTT

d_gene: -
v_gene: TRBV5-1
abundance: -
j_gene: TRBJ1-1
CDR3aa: CASSLRGAGGTEAFF
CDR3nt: TGCGCCAGCAGCCTCCGGGGCGCGGGGGGCACTGAAGCTTTCTTT

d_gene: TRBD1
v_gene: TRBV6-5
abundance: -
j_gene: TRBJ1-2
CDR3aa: CASRPGTGPYGYTF
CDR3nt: TGTGCCAGCAGGCCCGGGACAGGCCCTTATGGCTACACCTTC